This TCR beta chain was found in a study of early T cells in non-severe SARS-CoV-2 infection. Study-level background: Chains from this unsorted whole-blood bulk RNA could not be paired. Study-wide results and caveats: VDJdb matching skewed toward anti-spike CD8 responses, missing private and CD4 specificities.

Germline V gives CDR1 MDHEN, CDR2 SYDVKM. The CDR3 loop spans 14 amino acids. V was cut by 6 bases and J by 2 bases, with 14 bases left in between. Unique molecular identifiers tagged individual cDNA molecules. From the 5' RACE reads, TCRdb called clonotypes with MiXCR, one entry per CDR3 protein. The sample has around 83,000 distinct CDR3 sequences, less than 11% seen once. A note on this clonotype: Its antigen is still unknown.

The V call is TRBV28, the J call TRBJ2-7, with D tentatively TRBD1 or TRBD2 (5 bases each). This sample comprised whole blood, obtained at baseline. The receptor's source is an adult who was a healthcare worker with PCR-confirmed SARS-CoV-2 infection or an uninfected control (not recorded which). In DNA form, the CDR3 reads TGTGCCAGCAGCCCCGGGACCGATACCTACGAGCAGTACTTC. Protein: CASSPGTDTYEQYF.